This T cell receptor beta chain was sequenced during a study of graft-versus-host responses after intestinal transplantation. Across the study: Among the recipients, transplants were multivisceral, liver-intestinal, or isolated intestinal. Induction with anti-thymocyte globulin, then tacrolimus and steroids for about 3 years, was given to all recipients.

This clone was detected a few times. Antigen specificity is unknown. Assay: immunoSEQ multiplex PCR; the TCRdb copy retains only in-frame clones and omits some. The sample includes around 97,000 clones, 93% of them seen just once. Overall study results and limits: Early after transplant, HvG declines were associated with peak levels of circulating GvH clones.

The germline V and J ends were trimmed by 5 bases and 6 bases, with 8 bases remaining between them. This CDR3 region has 12 residues. Germline CDR1 MDHEN, CDR2 SYDVKM. The TCR was taken from a human donor who received an intestinal transplant. This chain joins TRBV28 and TRBJ1-3, with D unclear. This specimen was unstimulated CD8+ T cells sorted from spleen or lymph node cells, taken before intestinal transplant. The CDR3 bases are TGTGCCAGCAGTACGGAGGAAAACACCATATATTTT. It yields the protein CASSTEENTIYF.